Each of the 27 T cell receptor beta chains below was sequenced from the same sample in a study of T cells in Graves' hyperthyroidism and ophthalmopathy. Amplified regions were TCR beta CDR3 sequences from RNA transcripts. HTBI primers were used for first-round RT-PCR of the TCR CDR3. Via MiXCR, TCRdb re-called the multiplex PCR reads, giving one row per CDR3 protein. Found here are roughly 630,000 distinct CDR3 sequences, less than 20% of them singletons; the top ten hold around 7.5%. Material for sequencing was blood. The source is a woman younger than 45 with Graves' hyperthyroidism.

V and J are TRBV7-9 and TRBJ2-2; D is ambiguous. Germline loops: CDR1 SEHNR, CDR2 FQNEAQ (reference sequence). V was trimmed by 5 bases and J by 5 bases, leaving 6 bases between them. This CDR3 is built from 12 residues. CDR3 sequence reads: CASSDRTGELFF. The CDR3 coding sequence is TGTGCCAGCAGCGATCGAACCGGGGAGCTGTTTTTT. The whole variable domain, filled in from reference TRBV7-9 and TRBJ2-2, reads DTGVSQNPRHKITKRGQNVTFRCDPISEHNRLYWYRQTLGQGPEFLTYFQNEAQLEKSRLLSDRFSAERPKGSFSTLEIQRTEQGDSAMYLCASSDRTGELFFGEGSRLTVL.

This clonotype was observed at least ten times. The CDR3, as DNA: TGCAGTGCTAACGCCCGGGACTACCTCACAGATACGCAGTATTTT. It codes for CSANARDYLTDTQYF. The rearrangement uses TRBV20-1 and TRBJ2-3; 7 positions agree with TRBD2. V shed 4 bases, J shed 2 bases, and the junction held 9 bases outside the gene matches. The CDR3 runs 15 residues. Germline CDR1 is DFQATT and CDR2 is SNEGSKA (reference sequence).

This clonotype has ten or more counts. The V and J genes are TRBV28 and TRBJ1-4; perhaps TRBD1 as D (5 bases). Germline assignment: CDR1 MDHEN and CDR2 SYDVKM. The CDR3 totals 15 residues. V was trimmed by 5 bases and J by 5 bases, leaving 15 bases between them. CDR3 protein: CASSPTGGGNEKLFF. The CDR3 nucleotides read TGTGCCAGCAGTCCGACGGGGGGAGGAAATGAAAAACTGTTTTTT.

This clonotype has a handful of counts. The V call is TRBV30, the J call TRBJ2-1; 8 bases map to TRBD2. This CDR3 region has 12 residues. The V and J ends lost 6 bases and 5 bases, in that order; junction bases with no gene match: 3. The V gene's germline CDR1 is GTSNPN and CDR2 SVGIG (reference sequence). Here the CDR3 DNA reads TGTGCCTGTATAGCGGGGAACAATGAGCAGTTCTTC. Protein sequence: CACIAGNNEQFF.

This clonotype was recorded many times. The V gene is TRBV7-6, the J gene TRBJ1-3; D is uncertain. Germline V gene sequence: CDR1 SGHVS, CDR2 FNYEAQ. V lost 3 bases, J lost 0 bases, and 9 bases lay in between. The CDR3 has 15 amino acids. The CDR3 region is CASSLLPDSGNTIYF. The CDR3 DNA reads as TGTGCCAGCAGCTTGTTACCGGACTCTGGAAACACCATATATTTT.

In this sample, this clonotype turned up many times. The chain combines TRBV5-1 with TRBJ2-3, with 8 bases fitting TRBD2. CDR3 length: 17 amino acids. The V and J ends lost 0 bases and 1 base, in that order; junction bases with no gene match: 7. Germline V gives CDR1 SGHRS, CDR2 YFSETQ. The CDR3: CASSLAGSGEGTDTQYF. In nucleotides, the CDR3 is TGCGCCAGCAGCTTGGCGGGTAGCGGGGAAGGCACAGATACGCAGTATTTT.

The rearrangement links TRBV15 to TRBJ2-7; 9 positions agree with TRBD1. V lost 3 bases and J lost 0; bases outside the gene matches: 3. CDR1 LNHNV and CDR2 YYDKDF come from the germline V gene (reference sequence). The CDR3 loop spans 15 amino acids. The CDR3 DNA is TGTGCCACCAGCAGGGGGGACAGGGCCTCCTACGAGCAGTACTTC. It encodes CATSRGDRASYEQYF.

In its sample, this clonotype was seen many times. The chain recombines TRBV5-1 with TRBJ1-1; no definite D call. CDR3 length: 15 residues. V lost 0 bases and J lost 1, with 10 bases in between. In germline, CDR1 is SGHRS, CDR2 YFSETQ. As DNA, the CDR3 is TGCGCCAGCAGCTTGGATGGCAGGCCGAACACTGAAGCTTTCTTT. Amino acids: CASSLDGRPNTEAFF. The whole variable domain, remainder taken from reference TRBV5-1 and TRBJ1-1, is KAGVTQTPRYLIKTRGQQVTLSCSPISGHRSVSWYQQTPGQGLQFLFEYFSETQRNKGNFPGRFSGRQFSNSRSEMNVSTLELGDSALYLCASSLDGRPNTEAFFGQGTRLTVV.

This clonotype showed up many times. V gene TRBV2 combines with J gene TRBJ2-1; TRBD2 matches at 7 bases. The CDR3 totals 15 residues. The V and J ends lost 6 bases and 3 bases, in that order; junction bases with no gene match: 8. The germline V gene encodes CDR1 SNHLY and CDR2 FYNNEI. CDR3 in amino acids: CASRAGRGVYNEQFF. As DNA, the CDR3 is TGTGCCAGCAGAGCGGGGAGAGGGGTCTACAATGAGCAGTTCTTC.

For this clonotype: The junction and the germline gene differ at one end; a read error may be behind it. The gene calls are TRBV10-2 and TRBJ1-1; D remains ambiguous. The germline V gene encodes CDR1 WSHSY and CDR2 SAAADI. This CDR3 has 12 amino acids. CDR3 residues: CAGSGEGSEAFF. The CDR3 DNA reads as TGCGCCGGCAGTGGGGAGGGCTCTGAAGCTTTCTTT.

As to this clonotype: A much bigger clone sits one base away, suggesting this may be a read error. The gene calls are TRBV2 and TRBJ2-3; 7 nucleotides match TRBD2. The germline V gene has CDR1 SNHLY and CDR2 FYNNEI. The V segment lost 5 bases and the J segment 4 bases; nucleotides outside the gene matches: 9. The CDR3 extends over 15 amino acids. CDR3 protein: CASSFLAELADTQYF. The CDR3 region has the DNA TGTGCCAGCAGTTTCCTAGCGGAACTCGCAGATACGCAGTATTTT.

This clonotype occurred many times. CDR3: CASSLQPKYEKLFF. CDR3 sequence (DNA): TGTGCCAGCAGCTTACAGCCCAAGTATGAAAAACTGTTTTTT. J is TRBJ1-4 and V is TRBV11-2; no definite D call. Trimming cost V 2 bases and J 6 bases, with 10 bases left between them. From germline, CDR1 is SGHAT and CDR2 FQNNGV. The CDR3 covers 14 residues.

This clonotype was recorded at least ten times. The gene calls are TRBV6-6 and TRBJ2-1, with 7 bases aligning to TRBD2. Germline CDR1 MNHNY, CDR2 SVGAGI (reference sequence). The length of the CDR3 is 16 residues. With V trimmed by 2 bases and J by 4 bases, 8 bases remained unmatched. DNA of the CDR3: TGTGCCAGCAGTTACGGGCGGGAGCATGCATACAATGAGCAGTTCTTC. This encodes CASSYGREHAYNEQFF.

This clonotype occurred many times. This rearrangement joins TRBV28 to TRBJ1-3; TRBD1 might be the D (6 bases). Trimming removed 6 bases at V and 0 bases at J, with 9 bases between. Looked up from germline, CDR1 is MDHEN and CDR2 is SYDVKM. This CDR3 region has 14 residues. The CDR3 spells CASSLQGSGNTIYF. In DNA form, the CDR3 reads TGTGCCAGCAGCCTACAGGGCTCTGGAAACACCATATATTTT.

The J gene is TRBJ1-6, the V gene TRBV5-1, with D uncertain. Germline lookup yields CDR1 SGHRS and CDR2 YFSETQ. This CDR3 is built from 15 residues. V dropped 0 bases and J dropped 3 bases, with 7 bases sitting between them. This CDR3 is CASSLGLDYNSPLHF. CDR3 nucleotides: TGCGCCAGCAGCTTGGGTCTCGACTATAATTCACCCCTCCACTTT.

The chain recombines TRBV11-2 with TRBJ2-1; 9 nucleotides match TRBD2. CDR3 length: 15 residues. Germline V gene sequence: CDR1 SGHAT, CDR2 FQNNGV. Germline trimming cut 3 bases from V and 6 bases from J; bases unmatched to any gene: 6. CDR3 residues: CASSFRTSVSNEQFF. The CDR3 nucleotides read TGTGCCAGCAGCTTTCGGACTAGCGTTTCCAATGAGCAGTTCTTC. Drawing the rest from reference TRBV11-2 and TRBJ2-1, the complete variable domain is EAGVAQSPRYKIIEKRQSVAFWCNPISGHATLYWYQQILGQGPKLLIQFQNNGVVDDSQLPKDRFSAERLKGVDSTLKIQPAKLEDSAVYLCASSFRTSVSNEQFFGPGTRLTVL.

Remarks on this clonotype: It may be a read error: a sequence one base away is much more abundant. The CDR3 region is CSASLGLAGGVRNEQLF. CDR3 sequence (DNA): TGCAGTGCTAGTCTGGGACTAGCGGGAGGTGTGAGAAATGAGCAGCTCTTC. V and J are TRBV20-1 and TRBJ2-1; the match to TRBD2 covers 15 bases. The CDR3 covers 17 residues. Germline values: CDR1 DFQATT, CDR2 SNEGSKA (reference sequence).

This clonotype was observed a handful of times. CDR3 in DNA: TGTGCCAGCAGCCCCCTGGGGGGTCTCCTCTACGAGCAGTACTTC. The encoded protein is CASSPLGGLLYEQYF. The chain links TRBV7-9 to TRBJ2-7, with D perhaps TRBD2 (6 bases). This CDR3 contains 15 residues. Germline-derived CDR1 and CDR2 are SEHNR and FQNEAQ (reference sequence). V was clipped by 5 bases and J by 3 bases, with 17 bases between them.

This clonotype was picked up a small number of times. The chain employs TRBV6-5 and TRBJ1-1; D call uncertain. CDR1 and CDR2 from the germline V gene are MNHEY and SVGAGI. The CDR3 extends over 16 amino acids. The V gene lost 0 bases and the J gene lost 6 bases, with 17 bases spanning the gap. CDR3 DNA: TGTGCCAGCAGTTACTCGAAGGAGGGCCCGAGGGCTGAAGCTTTCTTT. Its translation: CASSYSKEGPRAEAFF.

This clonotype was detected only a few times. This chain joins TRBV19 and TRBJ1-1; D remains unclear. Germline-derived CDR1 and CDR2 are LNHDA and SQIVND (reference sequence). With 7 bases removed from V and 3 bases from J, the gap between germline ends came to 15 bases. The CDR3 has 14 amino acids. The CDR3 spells CASKPPSVYTEAFF. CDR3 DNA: TGTGCCAGTAAACCCCCTTCCGTTTACACTGAAGCTTTCTTT.

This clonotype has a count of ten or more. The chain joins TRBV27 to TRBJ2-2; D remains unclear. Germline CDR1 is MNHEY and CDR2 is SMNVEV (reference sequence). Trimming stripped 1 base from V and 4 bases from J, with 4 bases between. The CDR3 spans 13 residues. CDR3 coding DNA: TGTGCCAGCAGTTTATTGGGCACCGGGGAGCTGTTTTTT. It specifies CASSLLGTGELFF.

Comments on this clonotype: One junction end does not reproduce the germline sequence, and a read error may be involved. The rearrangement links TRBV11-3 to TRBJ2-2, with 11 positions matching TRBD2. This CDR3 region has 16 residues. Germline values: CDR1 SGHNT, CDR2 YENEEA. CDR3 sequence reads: CAGSPGLAGNTGELFF. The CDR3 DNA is TGTGCCGGCAGCCCCGGACTAGCGGGGAACACCGGGGAGCTGTTTTTT.

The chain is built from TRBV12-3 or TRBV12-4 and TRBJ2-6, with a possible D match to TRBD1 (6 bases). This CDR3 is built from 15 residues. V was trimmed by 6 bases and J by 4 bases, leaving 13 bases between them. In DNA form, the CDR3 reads TGTGCCAGCAGGCAATCAGGGGACGGGGCCAACGTCCTGACTTTC. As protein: CASRQSGDGANVLTF.

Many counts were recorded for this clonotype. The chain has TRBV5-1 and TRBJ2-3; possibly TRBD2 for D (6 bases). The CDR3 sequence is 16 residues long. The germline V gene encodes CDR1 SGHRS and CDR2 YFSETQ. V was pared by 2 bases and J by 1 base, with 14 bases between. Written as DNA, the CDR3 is TGCGCCAGCAGCTTAGCCCGGGACTCAGGCACAGATACGCAGTATTTT. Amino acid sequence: CASSLARDSGTDTQYF.

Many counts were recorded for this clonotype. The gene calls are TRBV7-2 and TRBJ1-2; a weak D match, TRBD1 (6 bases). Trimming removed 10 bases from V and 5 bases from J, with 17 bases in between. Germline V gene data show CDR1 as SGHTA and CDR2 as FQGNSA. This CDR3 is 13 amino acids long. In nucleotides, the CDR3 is TGTGCCATGCGAACGGGGGCGAAATATGGCTACACCTTC. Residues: CAMRTGAKYGYTF.

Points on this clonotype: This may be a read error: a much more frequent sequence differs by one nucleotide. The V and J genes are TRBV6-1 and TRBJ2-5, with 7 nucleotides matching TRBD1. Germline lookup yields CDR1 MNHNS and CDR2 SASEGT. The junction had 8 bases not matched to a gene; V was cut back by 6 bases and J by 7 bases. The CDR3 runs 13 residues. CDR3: CASRGQAGSTQYF. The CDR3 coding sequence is TGTGCCAGCAGAGGACAGGCTGGATCGACCCAGTACTTC.

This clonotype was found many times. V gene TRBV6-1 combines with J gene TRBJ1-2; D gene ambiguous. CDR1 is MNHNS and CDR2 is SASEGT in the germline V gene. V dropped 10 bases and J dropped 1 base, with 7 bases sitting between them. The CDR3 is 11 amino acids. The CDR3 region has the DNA TGTGCCACCATCAATAACTATGGCTACACCTTC. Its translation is CATINNYGYTF.